Given below is one TCR beta chain in context. What it binds is unknown. Positive CCR7 selection of CD45RO-negative cells yielded the naive CD8 cells, and terminally differentiated effector memory CD45RA+ cells were excluded. CDR1 and CDR2 from the germline V gene are MDHEN and SYDVKM. The CDR3 consists of 15 residues. Unmatched junction bases numbered 5, after V lost 3 bases and J lost 7 bases. This sample is drawn from a study of shared clonotypes between healthy human individuals. Across the whole study: Used for every donor were three CD4 naive, three CD4 memory, two CD8 naive and one CD8 memory plate.

Study observations and caveats: The diversity represented, both genetic and in exposure history, was limited by few donors.

Sorted-subset replicate PCRs used 150 to 200 ng of genomic DNA. This amount corresponded to tens of thousands of T cell genomes. In the authors' methods: Junction-only immunoSEQ sequences carried no quality scores, so filtering differed. Sequencing used immunoSEQ multiplex PCR; TCRdb keeps in-frame clones, though not all of them. That table is the source of V, J and clone size, and D and trimming were worked out from the DNA. Seen here are hundreds of thousands of clones, roughly 95% observed once, and the top ten hold about 0.12%. The gene calls are TRBV28 and TRBJ2-1, with TRBD1 identical over 11 bases. Sequencing input: naive CD8+ T cells sorted from blood. The origin of this receptor is a woman in her 30s in good health. This CDR3 reads CASSLDRGLWNEQFF. DNA for the CDR3: TGTGCCAGCAGTTTGGACAGGGGGCTTTGGAATGAGCAGTTCTTC.